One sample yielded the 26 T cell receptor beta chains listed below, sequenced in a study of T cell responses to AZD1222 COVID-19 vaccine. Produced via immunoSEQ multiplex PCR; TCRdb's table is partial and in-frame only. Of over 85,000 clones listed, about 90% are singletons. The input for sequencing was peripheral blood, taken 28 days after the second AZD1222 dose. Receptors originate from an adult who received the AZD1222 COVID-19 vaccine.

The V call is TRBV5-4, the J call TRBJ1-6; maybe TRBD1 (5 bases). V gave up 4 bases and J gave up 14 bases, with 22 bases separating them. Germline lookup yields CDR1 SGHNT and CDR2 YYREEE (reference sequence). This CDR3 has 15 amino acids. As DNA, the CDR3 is TGTGCCAGCAGCGAAGGTGGGGCCTCAGGACTGGCCCTCCACTTT. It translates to CASSEGGASGLALHF. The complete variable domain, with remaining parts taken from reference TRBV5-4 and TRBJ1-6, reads ETGVTQSPTHLIKTRGQQVTLRCSSQSGHNTVSWYQQALGQGPQFIFQYYREEENGRGNFPPRFSGLQFPNYSSELNVNALELDDSALYLCASSEGGASGLALHFGNGTRLTVT.

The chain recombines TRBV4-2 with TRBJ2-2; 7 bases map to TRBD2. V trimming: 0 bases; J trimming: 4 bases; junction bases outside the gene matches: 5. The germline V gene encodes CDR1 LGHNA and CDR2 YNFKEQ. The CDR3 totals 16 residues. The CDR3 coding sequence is TGTGCCAGCAGCCAAGAGCCTAGGGAGGGCACCGGGGAGCTGTTTTTT. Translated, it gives CASSQEPREGTGELFF.

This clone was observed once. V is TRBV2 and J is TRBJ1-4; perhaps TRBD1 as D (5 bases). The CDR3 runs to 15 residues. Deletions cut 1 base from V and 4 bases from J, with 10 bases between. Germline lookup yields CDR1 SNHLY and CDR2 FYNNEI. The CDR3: CASSEEGRSNEKLFF. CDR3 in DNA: TGTGCCAGCAGTGAAGAGGGGAGGAGTAATGAAAAACTGTTTTTT.

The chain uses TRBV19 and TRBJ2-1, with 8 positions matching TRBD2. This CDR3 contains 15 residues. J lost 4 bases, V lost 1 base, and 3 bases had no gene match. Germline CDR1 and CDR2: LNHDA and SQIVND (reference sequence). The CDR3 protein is CASSIGRLAYNEQFF. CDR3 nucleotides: TGTGCCAGTAGTATAGGCAGACTAGCGTACAATGAGCAGTTCTTC.

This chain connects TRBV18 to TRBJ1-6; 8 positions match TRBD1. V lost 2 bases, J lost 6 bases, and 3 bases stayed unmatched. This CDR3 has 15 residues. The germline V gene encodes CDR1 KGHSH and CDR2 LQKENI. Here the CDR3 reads CASSPDRGPNSPLHF. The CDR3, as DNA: TGTGCCAGCTCACCAGACAGGGGACCTAATTCACCCCTCCACTTT. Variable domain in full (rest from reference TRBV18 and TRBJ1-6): NAGVMQNPRHLVRRRGQEARLRCSPMKGHSHVYWYRQLPEEGLKFMVYLQKENIIDESGMPKERFSAEFPKEGPSILRIQQVVRGDSAAYFCASSPDRGPNSPLHFGNGTRLTVT.

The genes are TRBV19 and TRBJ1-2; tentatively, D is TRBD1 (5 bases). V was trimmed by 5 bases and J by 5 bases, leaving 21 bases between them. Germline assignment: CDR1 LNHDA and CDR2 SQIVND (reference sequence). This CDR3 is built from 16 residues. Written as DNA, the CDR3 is TGTGCCAGTAGTTCGCGGAGCGGGACGGCGGTTTATGGCTACACCTTC. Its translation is CASSSRSGTAVYGYTF.

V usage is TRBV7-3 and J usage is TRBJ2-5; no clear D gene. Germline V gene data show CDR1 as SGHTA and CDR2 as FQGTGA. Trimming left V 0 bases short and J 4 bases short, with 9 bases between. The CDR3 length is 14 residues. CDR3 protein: CASSLTSRRETQYF. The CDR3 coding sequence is TGTGCCAGCAGCTTAACGTCCCGCCGAGAGACCCAGTACTTC.

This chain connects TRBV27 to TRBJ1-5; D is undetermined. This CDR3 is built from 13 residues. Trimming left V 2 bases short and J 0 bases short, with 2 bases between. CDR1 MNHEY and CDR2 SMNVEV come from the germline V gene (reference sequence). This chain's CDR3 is CASSLVSNQPQHF. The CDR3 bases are TGTGCCAGCAGTTTAGTTAGCAATCAGCCCCAGCATTTT.

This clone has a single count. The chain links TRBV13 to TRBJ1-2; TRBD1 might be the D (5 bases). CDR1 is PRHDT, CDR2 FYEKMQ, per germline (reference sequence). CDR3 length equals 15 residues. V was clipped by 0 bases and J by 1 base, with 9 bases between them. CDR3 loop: CASSLGAGFNYGYTF. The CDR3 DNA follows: TGTGCCAGCAGCTTAGGGGCAGGGTTTAACTATGGCTACACCTTC.

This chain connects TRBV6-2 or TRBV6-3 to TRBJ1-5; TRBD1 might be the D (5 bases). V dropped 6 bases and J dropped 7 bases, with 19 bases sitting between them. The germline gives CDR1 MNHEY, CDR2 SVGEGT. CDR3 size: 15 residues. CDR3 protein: CASSRVGGSGQPQHF. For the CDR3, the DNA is TGTGCCAGCAGCCGTGTTGGGGGGAGCGGGCAGCCCCAGCATTTT.

Here the CDR3 reads CASSLGTGMVSYEQYF. CDR3 bases: TGTGCCAGCAGCTTAGGGACAGGGATGGTTTCCTACGAGCAGTACTTC. The rearrangement uses TRBV7-6 and TRBJ2-7, with TRBD1 identical over 8 bases. The germline gives CDR1 SGHVS, CDR2 FNYEAQ. The CDR3 extends over 16 amino acids. The V segment lost 1 base and the J segment 1 base; nucleotides outside the gene matches: 6. The whole variable domain, filled in from reference TRBV7-6 and TRBJ2-7, reads GAGVSQSPRYKVTKRGQDVALRCDPISGHVSLYWYRQALGQGPEFLTYFNYEAQQDKSGLPNDRFSAERPEGSISTLTIQRTEQRDSAMYRCASSLGTGMVSYEQYFGPGTRLTVT.

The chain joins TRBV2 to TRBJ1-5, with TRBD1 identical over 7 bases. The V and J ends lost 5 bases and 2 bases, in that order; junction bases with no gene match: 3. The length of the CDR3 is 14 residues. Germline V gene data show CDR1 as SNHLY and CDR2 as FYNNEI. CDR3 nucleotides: TGTGCCAGCAGTTATACAGGGGGCAATCAGCCCCAGCATTTT. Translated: CASSYTGGNQPQHF.

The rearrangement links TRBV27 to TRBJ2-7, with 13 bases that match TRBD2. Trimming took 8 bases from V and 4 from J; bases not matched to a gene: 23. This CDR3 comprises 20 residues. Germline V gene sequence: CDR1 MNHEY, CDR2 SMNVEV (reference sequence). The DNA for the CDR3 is TGTGCCAGCGGCGGACGGAGGGCCGGACTAGCGGGAGCCTCTCCTTACGAGCAGTACTTC. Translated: CASGGRRAGLAGASPYEQYF.

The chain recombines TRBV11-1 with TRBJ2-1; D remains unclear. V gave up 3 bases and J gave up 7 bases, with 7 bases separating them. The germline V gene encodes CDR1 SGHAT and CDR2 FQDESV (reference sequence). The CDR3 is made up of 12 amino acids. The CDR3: CASSFFGNEQFF. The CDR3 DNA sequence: TGTGCCAGCAGCTTTTTTGGAAATGAGCAGTTCTTC.

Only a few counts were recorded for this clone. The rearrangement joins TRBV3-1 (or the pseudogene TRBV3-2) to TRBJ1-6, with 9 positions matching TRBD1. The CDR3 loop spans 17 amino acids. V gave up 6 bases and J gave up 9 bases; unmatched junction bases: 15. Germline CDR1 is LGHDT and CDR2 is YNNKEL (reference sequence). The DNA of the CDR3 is TGTGCCAGCAGGTTCCAAACCGGGACAGGGAACGGTTCACCCCTCCACTTT. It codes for CASRFQTGTGNGSPLHF.

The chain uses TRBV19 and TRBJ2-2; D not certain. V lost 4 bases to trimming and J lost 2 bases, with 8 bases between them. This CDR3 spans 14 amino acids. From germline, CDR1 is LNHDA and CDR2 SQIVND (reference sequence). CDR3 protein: CASSTKHNTGELFF. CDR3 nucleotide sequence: TGTGCCAGTAGTACGAAACACAACACCGGGGAGCTGTTTTTT.

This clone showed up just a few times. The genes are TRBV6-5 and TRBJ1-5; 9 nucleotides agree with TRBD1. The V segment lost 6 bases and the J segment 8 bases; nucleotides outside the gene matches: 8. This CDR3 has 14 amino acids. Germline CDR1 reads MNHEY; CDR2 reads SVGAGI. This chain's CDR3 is CASRPGQGGKPQHF. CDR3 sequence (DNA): TGTGCCAGCAGGCCGGGACAGGGAGGGAAGCCCCAGCATTTT.

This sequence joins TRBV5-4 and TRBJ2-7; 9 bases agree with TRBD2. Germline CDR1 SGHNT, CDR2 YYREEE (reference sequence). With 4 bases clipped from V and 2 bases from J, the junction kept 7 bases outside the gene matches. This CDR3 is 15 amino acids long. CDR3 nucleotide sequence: TGTGCCAGCAGCCCCGGGACTAGCCCCACCTACGAGCAGTACTTC. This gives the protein CASSPGTSPTYEQYF. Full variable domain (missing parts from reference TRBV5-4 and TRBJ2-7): ETGVTQSPTHLIKTRGQQVTLRCSSQSGHNTVSWYQQALGQGPQFIFQYYREEENGRGNFPPRFSGLQFPNYSSELNVNALELDDSALYLCASSPGTSPTYEQYFGPGTRLTVT.

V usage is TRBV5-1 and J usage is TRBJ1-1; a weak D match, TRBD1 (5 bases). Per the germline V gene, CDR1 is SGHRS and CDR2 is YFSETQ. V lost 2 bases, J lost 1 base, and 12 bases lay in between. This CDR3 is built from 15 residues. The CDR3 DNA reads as TGCGCCAGCAGCTTCGGGGGTATAAAGAACACTGAAGCTTTCTTT. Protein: CASSFGGIKNTEAFF.

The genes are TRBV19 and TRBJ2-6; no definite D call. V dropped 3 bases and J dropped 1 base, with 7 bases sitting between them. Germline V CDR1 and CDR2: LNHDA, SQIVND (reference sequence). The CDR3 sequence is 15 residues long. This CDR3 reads CASSIQASGANVLTF. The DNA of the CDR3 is TGTGCCAGTAGTATCCAGGCATCTGGGGCCAACGTCCTGACTTTC.

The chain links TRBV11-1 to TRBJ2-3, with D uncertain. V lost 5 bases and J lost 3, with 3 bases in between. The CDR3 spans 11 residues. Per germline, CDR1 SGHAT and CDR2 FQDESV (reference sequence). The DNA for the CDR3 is TGTGCCAGCAGCATGACAGATACGCAGTATTTT. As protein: CASSMTDTQYF.

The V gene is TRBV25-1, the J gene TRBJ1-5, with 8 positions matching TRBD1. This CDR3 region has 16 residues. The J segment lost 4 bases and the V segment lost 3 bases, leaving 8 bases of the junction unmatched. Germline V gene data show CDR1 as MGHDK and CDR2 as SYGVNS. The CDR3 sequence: CASSDSGTGNNQPQHF. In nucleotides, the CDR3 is TGTGCCAGCAGTGATTCCGGGACAGGCAATAATCAGCCCCAGCATTTT.

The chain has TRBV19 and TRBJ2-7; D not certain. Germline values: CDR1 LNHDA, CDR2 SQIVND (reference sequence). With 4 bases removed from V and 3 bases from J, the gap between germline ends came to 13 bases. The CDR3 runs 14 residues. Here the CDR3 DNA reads TGTGCCAGTAGTAGAGGATTTACGGGCTACGAGCAGTACTTC. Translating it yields CASSRGFTGYEQYF.

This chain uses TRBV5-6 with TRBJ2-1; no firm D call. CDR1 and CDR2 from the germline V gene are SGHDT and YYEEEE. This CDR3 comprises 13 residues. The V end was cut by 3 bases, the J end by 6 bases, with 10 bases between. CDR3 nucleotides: TGTGCCAGCAGCTCCTCGTTGGGCAATGAGCAGTTCTTC. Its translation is CASSSSLGNEQFF.

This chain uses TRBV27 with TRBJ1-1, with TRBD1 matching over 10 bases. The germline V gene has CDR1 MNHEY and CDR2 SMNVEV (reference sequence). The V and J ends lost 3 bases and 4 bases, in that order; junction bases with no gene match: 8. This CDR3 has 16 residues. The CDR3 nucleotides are TGTGCCAGCAGTTTCGACAGGGGGCAACGGGGCACTGAAGCTTTCTTT. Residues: CASSFDRGQRGTEAFF.

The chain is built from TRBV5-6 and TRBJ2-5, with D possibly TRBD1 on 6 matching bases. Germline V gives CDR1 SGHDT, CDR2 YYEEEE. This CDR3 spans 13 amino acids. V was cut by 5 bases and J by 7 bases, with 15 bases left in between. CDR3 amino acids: CASRGQPRGTQYF. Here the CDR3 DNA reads TGTGCCAGCAGGGGACAACCAAGAGGGACCCAGTACTTC.